The clone carrying this T cell receptor beta chain was seen a few times. This specimen comes from a study of Ad26.COV2.S vaccination and SARS-CoV-2 variants. Germline assignment: CDR1 LNHDA and CDR2 SQIVND (reference sequence). V lost 4 bases and J 7 bases, leaving 14 bases between the germline ends. CDR3 length equals 15 residues. Produced via immunoSEQ multiplex PCR; TCRdb's table is partial and in-frame only. The sample holds over 100,000 clones, 80% seen once. The sequence came from a human donor who had recovered from COVID-19. The V call is TRBV19, the J call TRBJ1-6; weak D call: TRBD1 (5 bases). The sample was peripheral blood, taken after recovery from COVID-19. The CDR3 here is CASSTARGGNSPLHF. Here the CDR3 DNA reads TGTGCCAGTAGTACTGCTCGGGGGGGAAATTCACCCCTCCACTTT.